Detailed here is one TCR beta chain. Its binding antigen is unknown. The record has no base qualities; no much larger clone is one base away. Participants in the prospective study were enrolled through a virtual design, were aged roughly 18 to 100 years, and lived in 24 United States geographic areas. In the prospective study, cohorts were assigned on the basis of participant-reported clinical history obtained from a screening survey and a study questionnaire. ImmuneRACE Cohort 3 recovered participants were defined by two consecutive negative NP/OP PCR tests, healthcare professional clearance, or symptom resolution. Each participant in the prospective study had whole blood, serum and a nasopharyngeal or oropharyngeal swab collected by mobile phlebotomists. Over a roughly 2-month period, participants in the prospective study had the option of providing additional blood draws and questionnaires. Prospective study blood samples were shipped either frozen or at room temperature before DNA extraction.

The immunoSEQ Assay, a bias-controlled multiplex PCR, was used to amplify TCRbeta CDR3 regions from genomic DNA. The original methods were these. Within the assay, amplification of reference gene primers was used to estimate how many nucleated cells each sample contained. To quantify the absolute abundance of each unique TCRbeta CDR3 rearrangement, sequence reads were collapsed and filtered. For each sample, productive Simpson clonality was calculated by taking the square root of Simpson's diversity index across productive rearrangements. As stored in TCRdb, this immuneACCESS dataset retains in-frame rearrangements with V and J assigned. A fraction of the clones does not appear; measured against another copy, unresolved V genes explain less than half of the discrepancy, and the remainder lacks a known reason. That table is the source of V, J and clone size, and D and trimming were worked out from the DNA. The sample table contains about 230,000 clones; only one count was recorded for 85% to 90% of them. The ten largest clones capture about a sixth of the sample.

These data come from a study of blood T cell repertoires in COVID-19 (TCRdb year 2020). About the investigation overall: Samples covering the acute and convalescent phases of COVID-19 were provided by collaborators in the United States, Italy and Spain. Where available, HLA class I and class II types were obtained from metadata supplied by the sample provider rather than from assay-based typing. Deeply sampled blood TCRbeta repertoires from subjects exposed to, actively infected with, or recovered from COVID-19 were included in the dataset. The repertoires were released in a freely available public database intended as a resource for research on the immune response to SARS-CoV-2. Samples came from the ongoing ImmuneRACE study (first 160 participants) plus 1,254 subjects from 6 global collaborators. Nearly every sample came with metadata listing a de-identified subject ID, COVID-19 status, age in years and sex. The prospective study material was composed of cDNA or gDNA derived from T cells, B-cell-depleted T cells, or PBMCs.

General study outcomes and caveats: How much clinical and demographic metadata was included differed by source and by participant, and the metadata was provided uncurated.

This TCR was sampled from a man younger than 35 who had recovered from COVID-19. The specimen sequenced was PBMCs or T cells enriched from blood (not recorded which).

For the CDR3, the sequence is CAISGKGGVPYEQYF. The nucleotides are TGTGCCATCAGTGGGAAAGGGGGGGTTCCCTACGAGCAGTACTTC. The sequence is built from TRBV10-3 and TRBJ2-7; the D gene is possibly TRBD2, with 7 bases matching. The CDR3 sequence holds 15 residues, the cysteine and phenylalanine included. The DNA shown is the 45-base CDR3, in frame from base 1. Via the germline V gene, CDR1 is ENHRY and CDR2 SYGVKD. V loses 4 bases, J loses 2 bases, and the germline ends lie 15 bases apart.